Below are 4 T cell receptor beta chains sequenced from a single sample in a study of T cells in Graves' hyperthyroidism and ophthalmopathy. TCR beta CDR3 sequences were amplified from RNA transcripts. Primed by the HTBI set, a first-round RT-PCR was run on the TCR CDR3. TCRdb reprocessed the multiplex PCR reads with MiXCR, giving one entry per CDR3 protein. The profile shows some 490,000 distinct CDR3 sequences, around a fifth of them singletons. Sequencing input: blood. These receptors originate from an older woman with Graves' ophthalmopathy.

This clonotype was picked up a small number of times. The V call is TRBV12-3 or TRBV12-4, the J call TRBJ2-7, with 11 bases identical to TRBD1. V shed 3 bases, J shed 4 bases, and the junction held 8 bases outside the gene matches. The CDR3 loop spans 16 amino acids. The CDR3 DNA is TGTGCCAGCAGTTTTAGGGGACAGGGGGGTTTTTACGAGCAGTACTTC. It encodes CASSFRGQGGFYEQYF.

The chain uses TRBV7-9 and TRBJ1-1, with a possible D match to TRBD1 (5 bases). V gave up 2 bases and J gave up 5 bases, with 15 bases separating them. The length of the CDR3 is 15 residues. Germline CDR1 SEHNR, CDR2 FQNEAQ (reference sequence). CDR3 nucleotides: TGTGCCAGCAGCTTAAGGACACCAATGGGGACTGAAGCTTTCTTT. Protein product: CASSLRTPMGTEAFF.

The chain has TRBV6-4 and TRBJ1-1; D call uncertain. The V gene lost 4 bases and the J gene lost 5 bases, with 11 bases spanning the gap. The CDR3 sequence is 13 residues long. Per germline, CDR1 MRHNA and CDR2 SNTAGT. The CDR3 loop reads CASSASHQTEAFF. In nucleotides, the CDR3 is TGTGCCAGCAGTGCGAGTCACCAAACTGAAGCTTTCTTT.

Only a few counts were recorded for this clonotype. The chain has TRBV28 and TRBJ2-5; 9 bases fit TRBD2. Germline V gene lookup returns CDR1 MDHEN and CDR2 SYDVKM. The length of the CDR3 is 15 residues. The J segment lost 0 bases and the V segment lost 6 bases, leaving 5 bases of the junction unmatched. CDR3 in amino acids: CASSRSGGYQETQYF. CDR3 coding DNA: TGTGCCAGCAGCCGGAGCGGGGGGTACCAAGAGACCCAGTACTTC.